This T cell receptor beta chain was documented in a study of PD-1 blockade in classical Hodgkin lymphoma. Study-level results: The study found complete responders had baseline diversity similar to newly diagnosed patients. Researchers reported that CD4+ TCR diversity, though not CD8+, rose significantly by C4D1.

The data were produced by immunoSEQ multiplex PCR, yet TCRdb's version contains in-frame clones alone and is incomplete. The table lists tens of thousands of clones, roughly 70% of them singletons. The time point was: cycle 4 day 1 (C4D1), after five to seven weeks of nivolumab. Exposure to brentuximab vedotin varied, and each patient had relapsed following autologous stem cell transplantation. As concerns this clone: Antigen unknown.

The V gene's germline CDR1 is MNHNS and CDR2 SASEGT. The CDR3 spans 13 residues. Losses at the gene ends were 7 bases for V and 7 bases for J; bases not matched to a gene: 9. The sequencing here drew on peripheral blood mononuclear cells (PBMCs), taken before the fourth cycle of nivolumab. This chain connects TRBV6-1 to TRBJ2-5, with 7 bases aligning to TRBD1. The TCR sequence derives from a human donor with classical Hodgkin lymphoma. DNA of the CDR3: TGTGCCAGCACTATCGGACAGGCTCCGACCCAGTACTTC. This sequence encodes CASTIGQAPTQYF.